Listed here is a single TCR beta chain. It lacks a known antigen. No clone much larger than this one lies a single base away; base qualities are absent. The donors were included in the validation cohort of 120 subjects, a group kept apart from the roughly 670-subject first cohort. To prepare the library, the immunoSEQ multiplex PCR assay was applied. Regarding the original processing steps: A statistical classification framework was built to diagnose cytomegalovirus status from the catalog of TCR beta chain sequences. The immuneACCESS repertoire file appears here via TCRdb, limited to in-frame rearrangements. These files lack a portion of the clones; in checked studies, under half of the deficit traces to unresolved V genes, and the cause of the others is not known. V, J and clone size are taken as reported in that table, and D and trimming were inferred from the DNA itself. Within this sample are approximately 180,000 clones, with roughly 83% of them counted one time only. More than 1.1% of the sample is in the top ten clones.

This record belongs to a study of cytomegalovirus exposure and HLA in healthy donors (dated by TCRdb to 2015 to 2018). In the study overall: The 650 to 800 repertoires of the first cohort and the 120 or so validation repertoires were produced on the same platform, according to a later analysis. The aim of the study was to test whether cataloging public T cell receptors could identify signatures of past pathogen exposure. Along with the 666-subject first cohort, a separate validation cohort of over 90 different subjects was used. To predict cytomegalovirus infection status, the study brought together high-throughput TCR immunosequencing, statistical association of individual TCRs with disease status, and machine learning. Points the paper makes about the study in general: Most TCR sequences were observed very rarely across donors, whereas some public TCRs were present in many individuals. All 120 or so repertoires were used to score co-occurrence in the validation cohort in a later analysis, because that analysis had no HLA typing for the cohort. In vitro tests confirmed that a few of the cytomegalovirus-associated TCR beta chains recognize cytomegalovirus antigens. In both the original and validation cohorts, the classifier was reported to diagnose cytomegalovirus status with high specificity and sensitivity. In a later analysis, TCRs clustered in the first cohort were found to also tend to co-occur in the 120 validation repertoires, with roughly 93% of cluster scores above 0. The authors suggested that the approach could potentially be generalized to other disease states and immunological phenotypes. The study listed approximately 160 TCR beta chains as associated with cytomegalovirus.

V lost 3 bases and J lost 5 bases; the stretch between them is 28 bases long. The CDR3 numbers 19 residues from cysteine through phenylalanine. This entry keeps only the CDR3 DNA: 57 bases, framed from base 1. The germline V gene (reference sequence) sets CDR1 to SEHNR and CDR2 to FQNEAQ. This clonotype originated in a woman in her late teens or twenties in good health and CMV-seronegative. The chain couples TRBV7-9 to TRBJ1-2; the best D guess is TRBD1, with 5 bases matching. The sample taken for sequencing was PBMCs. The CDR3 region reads CASSLDAIAGVRGAYGYTF. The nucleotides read TGTGCCAGCAGCTTGGACGCCATCGCGGGGGTTCGAGGGGCTTATGGCTACACCTTC.